This T cell receptor beta chain came from a study of blood T cell repertoires in COVID-19. The overall study: The United States, Italy and Spain were the sources of the acute and convalescent COVID-19 samples. PBMCs, B-cell-depleted T cells, or T cells provided the cDNA or gDNA that made up the material.

Original processing notes: By means of reference gene primer amplification, nucleated cell counts were estimated. The data were produced by immunoSEQ multiplex PCR, yet TCRdb's version contains in-frame clones alone and is incomplete. V, J and clone size are taken as reported in that table, and D and trimming were inferred from the DNA itself. The table has some 320,000 clones, more than 70% seen once. The CDR3 spans 13 residues. V shed 4 bases, J shed 4 bases, and the junction held 2 bases outside the gene matches. Germline V gene sequence: CDR1 MDHEN, CDR2 SYDVKM. The chain joins TRBV28 to TRBJ2-5; 8 bases map to TRBD2. The receptor was isolated from a woman aged 25 to 45 who had recovered from COVID-19. The sequencing input was peripheral blood. CDR3 protein: CASSSLAVETQYF. DNA of the CDR3: TGTGCCAGCAGTTCACTAGCGGTAGAGACCCAGTACTTC. The full variable domain, with the rest looked up from reference TRBV28 and TRBJ2-5, is DVKVTQSSRYLVKRTGEKVFLECVQDMDHENMFWYRQDPGLGLRLIYFSYDVKMKEKGDIPEGYSVSREKKERFSLILESASTNQTSMYLCASSSLAVETQYFGPGTRLLVL.